The rows below give T cell receptor beta chains drawn from one sample of a study of cytomegalovirus exposure and HLA in healthy donors. Assay: immunoSEQ multiplex PCR; the TCRdb copy retains only in-frame clones and omits some. The data contain tens of thousands of clones, 96% of them singletons. The material sequenced was PBMCs. Receptors were obtained from a woman younger than 30 in good health and CMV-seropositive. The CDR3 runs from the conserved cysteine through the conserved F or W. The D gene is left open where the match is weak. A row's size may be missing; if present it is once, few, many or a size class.

j_call,v_call,clone_size,d_call,cdr3_nt,cdr3_aa
TRBJ2-3,TRBV6-6,.,.,TGTGCCAGCAGTTCGGTGCAGGTCACAGATACGCAGTATTTT,CASSSVQVTDTQYF
TRBJ2-5,TRBV5-1,once,TRBD1,TGCGCCAGCAGCTTGAGAGACAGGGGGCGTGAGACCCAGTACTTC,CASSLRDRGRETQYF
TRBJ2-7,TRBV21-1,.,.,TGTGCCAGCAGCAGGTTGGTAATGAGCAGGGACGAGCAGTACTTC,CASSRLVMSRDEQYF
TRBJ1-5,TRBV7-2,.,.,TGTGCCAGCAGCTTAGGAGGCAGGGAAAATCAGCCCCAGCATTTT,CASSLGGRENQPQHF
TRBJ2-7,TRBV29-1,.,TRBD1,TGCAGCGTTGCTAGTGGACAGGGGGTTTTCTACGAGCAGTACTTC,CSVASGQGVFYEQYF
TRBJ2-5,TRBV6-5,.,TRBD1,TGTGCCAGCAGTTTAGCCAGGGGGCGAGGGAGAGAGACCCAGTACTTC,CASSLARGRGRETQYF
TRBJ2-7,TRBV19,.,TRBD2,TGTGCCAGTAGTATTGTAGTCGGTAGCGGGAGTAAGTACGAGCAGTACTTC,CASSIVVGSGSKYEQYF
TRBJ2-7,TRBV7-8,.,.,TGTGCCAGCAGCCAGGAGACTAGTTTCCACGAGCAGTACTTC,CASSQETSFHEQYF
TRBJ2-5,TRBV7-3,once,.,TGTGCCAGCAGCTTAGAGACAAAAGAGACCCAGTACTTC,CASSLETKETQYF
TRBJ2-1,TRBV30,.,TRBD1,TGTGCCTGGAGCTTCCGGGACAGGTTCTACAATGAGCAGTTCTTC,CAWSFRDRFYNEQFF
TRBJ2-1,TRBV11-3,.,.,TGTGCCAGCAGCTTAGTTAGGGGAAGTGAGCAGTTCTTC,CASSLVRGSEQFF
TRBJ2-2,TRBV21-1,once,.,TGTGCCAGCAGCAAAGGTCTAGCGGGGGAGCTGTTTTTT,CASSKGLAGELFF
TRBJ1-4,TRBV30,.,TRBD1,TGTGCCTGGAGTCGGACAGGGAGGTATGAAAAACTGTTTTTT,CAWSRTGRYEKLFF
TRBJ1-2,TRBV27,.,TRBD1,TGTGCCAGCAGTCAGGCCGGGACAGGGGGCCGCGGCTACACCTTC,CASSQAGTGGRGYTF
TRBJ2-1,TRBV7-2,.,.,TGTGCCAGCAGCTTATATCCGAATGAGCAGTTCTTC,CASSLYPNEQFF
TRBJ1-2,TRBV5-6,.,TRBD1,TGTGCCAGCAGCTTACTGTCGGCCGGGACAGGGTATGGCTACACCTTC,CASSLLSAGTGYGYTF
TRBJ2-2,TRBV19,once,TRBD2,TGTGCCAGTAGTCCTCCGCCCAGCGGGAGGTACACCGGGGAGCTGTTTTTT,CASSPPPSGRYTGELFF
TRBJ1-5,TRBV6-4,.,.,TGTGCCAGCGGACGGAACAGGTCCAGCAATCAGCCCCAGCATTTT,CASGRNRSSNQPQHF
TRBJ2-7,TRBV12-5,.,.,TGTGCTAGTGGTCTCGGACAGTTCTACGAGCAGTACTTC,CASGLGQFYEQYF
TRBJ1-5,TRBV28,.,TRBD1,TGTGCCAGCACCCTAGGGGACAGGCAGAATCAGCCCCAGCATTTT,CASTLGDRQNQPQHF
TRBJ2-1,TRBV7-3,.,TRBD2,TGTGCCAGCAGTCCTAGCGGGAGCTCCTACAATGAGCAGTTCTTC,CASSPSGSSYNEQFF
TRBJ2-7,TRBV27,.,TRBD2,TGTGCCAGCGGAACTAGCGGGAGCTTCCACGAGCAGTACTTC,CASGTSGSFHEQYF
TRBJ1-5,TRBV6-1,.,.,TGTGCCAGCAGTGAAGCGTCGGGCGGGGGGCCCCAGCATTTT,CASSEASGGGPQHF
TRBJ1-1,TRBV29-1,.,TRBD1,TGCAGCGGCCCCAGGGACAGGGGACATCAGTGGACTGAAGCTTTCTTT,CSGPRDRGHQWTEAFF
TRBJ2-5,TRBV5-6,.,TRBD1,TGTGCCAGCAGCGGAACGACAGGGGGCGAGGAGACCCAGTACTTC,CASSGTTGGEETQYF
TRBJ2-1,TRBV7-2,.,.,TGTGCCAGCAGCCCTGTTCGGGTGGAGCAGTTCTTC,CASSPVRVEQFF
TRBJ1-2,TRBV6-5,once,TRBD1,TGTGCCAGCCTGGCAGGGGGAGGTGGCTACACCTTC,CASLAGGGGYTF
TRBJ2-1,TRBV19,.,TRBD2,TGTGCCAGTAGTGCACTAGCGGGAATTAATGAGCAGTTCTTC,CASSALAGINEQFF
TRBJ1-1,TRBV7-8,.,TRBD1,TGTGCCAGCAGCTCGACTCAGGGGGGAACTGAAGCTTTCTTT,CASSSTQGGTEAFF
TRBJ2-1,TRBV4-3,.,.,TGCGCCAGCAGCCAAGACAGGGTAGGAGACTCCTACAATGAGCAGTTCTTC,CASSQDRVGDSYNEQFF
TRBJ2-2,TRBV9,.,.,TGTGCCAGCAGCCGGGCCGCCATGGAGGTTGAGCCCGGGGAGCTGTTTTTT,CASSRAAMEVEPGELFF
TRBJ2-3,TRBV29-1,once,.,TGCAGCGTCGATATAGCAGATACGCAGTATTTT,CSVDIADTQYF
TRBJ2-7,TRBV2,.,.,TGTGCCAGCGAACCCCATAGCTCCTACGAGCAGTACTTC,CASEPHSSYEQYF
TRBJ2-5,TRBV11-3,.,.,TGTGCCAGCAGCCACTCCGGGAGCCCAGAGACCCAGTACTTC,CASSHSGSPETQYF
TRBJ2-2,TRBV9,few,.,TGTGCCAGCAGCGTAGCTACGGGTACCGGGGAGCTGTTTTTT,CASSVATGTGELFF
TRBJ2-4,TRBV28,.,TRBD1,TGTGCCAGCAGCTTGGGAGGGACAGGGACCTTAAACATTCAGTACTTC,CASSLGGTGTLNIQYF
TRBJ1-2,TRBV14,.,TRBD1,TGTGCCAGCAGCCAACAGGGGGGCAACTATGGCTACACCTTC,CASSQQGGNYGYTF
TRBJ2-4,TRBV5-1,few,TRBD1,TGCGCCAGCAGCTTGGGGGGGACAGATTTAGCCAAAAACATTCAGTACTTC,CASSLGGTDLAKNIQYF
TRBJ2-7,TRBV13,.,.,TGTGCCAGCAGCCCCTACGCGGGACCCAGCTACGAGCAGTACTTC,CASSPYAGPSYEQYF
TRBJ2-2,TRBV2,.,TRBD2,TGTGCCAGCAGTGAAGTGGGGAGGGGCCCCGGGGAGCTGTTTTTT,CASSEVGRGPGELFF
TRBJ1-1,TRBV11-1,.,.,TGTGCCAGCAGCTTAATTCGGGGGAACACTGAAGCTTTCTTT,CASSLIRGNTEAFF
TRBJ2-3,TRBV2,.,.,TGTGCCAGCAGTGAACAGGGGAGTCCCACAGATACGCAGTATTTT,CASSEQGSPTDTQYF
TRBJ2-5,TRBV2,.,TRBD2,TGTGCCAGCAGTGAAGATTGGGAGACTAGCTCCCAAGAGACCCAGTACTTC,CASSEDWETSSQETQYF
TRBJ1-5,TRBV28,few,.,TGTGCCAGCACCGCAGGATTTAATCAGCCCCAGCATTTT,CASTAGFNQPQHF
TRBJ2-2,TRBV19,once,.,TGTGCCAGTAGTATCCCGACAGGACTGAACACCGGGGAGCTGTTTTTT,CASSIPTGLNTGELFF
TRBJ1-3,TRBV28,.,TRBD1,TGTGCCAGCAAAGGACAGGGATACACCATATATTTT,CASKGQGYTIYF
TRBJ1-6,TRBV18,.,.,TGTGCCAGCTCGCCCCGGGGGGGAGATTCACCCCTCCACTTT,CASSPRGGDSPLHF
TRBJ1-5,TRBV14,.,TRBD1,TGTGCCAGCAGGCTGGGACAGCCCGTTAGCAATCAGCCCCAGCATTTT,CASRLGQPVSNQPQHF
TRBJ2-1,TRBV6-4,.,TRBD1,TGTGCCAGCAGTCTTCAGCCAGGGGGAAATGAGCAGTTCTTC,CASSLQPGGNEQFF
TRBJ2-7,TRBV7-2,.,.,TGTGCCAGCACCCTAAGCGCGAGGAGCTCCTACGAGCAGTACTTC,CASTLSARSSYEQYF
TRBJ2-3,TRBV28,.,.,TGTGCCAGCAGTGTAGCAGAAGATACGCAGTATTTT,CASSVAEDTQYF